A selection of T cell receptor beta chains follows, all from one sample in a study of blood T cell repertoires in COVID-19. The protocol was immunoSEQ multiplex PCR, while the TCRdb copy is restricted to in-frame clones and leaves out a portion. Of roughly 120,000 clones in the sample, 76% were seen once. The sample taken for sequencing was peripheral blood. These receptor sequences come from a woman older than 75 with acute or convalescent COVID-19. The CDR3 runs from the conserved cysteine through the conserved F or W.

cdr3_aa: CASSVGSSGGADTQYF; v_call: TRBV9; j_call: TRBJ2-3
cdr3_aa: CASSGLAPTDTQYF; v_call: TRBV7-3; j_call: TRBJ2-3
cdr3_aa: CASSPGSGGRYTF; v_call: TRBV12-3/TRBV12-4; j_call: TRBJ1-2
cdr3_aa: CASSLAGDYGYTF; v_call: TRBV28; j_call: TRBJ1-2
cdr3_aa: CASSRIRGEQFF; v_call: TRBV27; j_call: TRBJ2-1
cdr3_aa: CATSRDRSSTGYTF; v_call: TRBV15; j_call: TRBJ1-2
cdr3_aa: CASSSPDRASNEKLFF; v_call: TRBV10-1; j_call: TRBJ1-4
cdr3_aa: CASSRGWGTEAFF; v_call: TRBV12-3/TRBV12-4; j_call: TRBJ1-1
cdr3_aa: CASSLRLAGDNVQYF; v_call: TRBV5-1; j_call: TRBJ2-7
cdr3_aa: CASSLTRPTGELFF; v_call: TRBV7-9; j_call: TRBJ2-2
cdr3_aa: CSVNRDRSSYEQYF; v_call: TRBV29-1; j_call: TRBJ2-7
cdr3_aa: CASSPSWWGDEQYF; v_call: TRBV9; j_call: TRBJ2-7
cdr3_aa: CAWSTTGAGETQYF; v_call: TRBV30; j_call: TRBJ2-5
cdr3_aa: CASSPGTDTQYF; v_call: TRBV5-8; j_call: TRBJ2-3
cdr3_aa: CASSPPSKGDTEAFF; v_call: TRBV18; j_call: TRBJ1-1
cdr3_aa: CATRAAQGSEQYF; v_call: TRBV10-2; j_call: TRBJ2-7
cdr3_aa: CASSLRAGSYNEQFF; v_call: TRBV6-5; j_call: TRBJ2-1
cdr3_aa: CASSPFRDADTQYF; v_call: TRBV18; j_call: TRBJ2-3
cdr3_aa: CASSLVVQETQYF; v_call: TRBV7-2; j_call: TRBJ2-5
cdr3_aa: CASSMGGSSYEQYF; v_call: TRBV18; j_call: TRBJ2-7
cdr3_aa: CASSFSGGSDTQYF; v_call: TRBV3-1/TRBV3-2; j_call: TRBJ2-3
cdr3_aa: CASSPGTGSYNEQFF; v_call: TRBV3-1/TRBV3-2; j_call: TRBJ2-1
cdr3_aa: CASSFRAGAEQFF; v_call: TRBV27; j_call: TRBJ2-1
cdr3_aa: CSVEWTGTDTQYF; v_call: TRBV29-1; j_call: TRBJ2-3
cdr3_aa: CASSPSWGPRYEQYF; v_call: TRBV4-1; j_call: TRBJ2-7
cdr3_aa: CAISAAGGEKLFF; v_call: TRBV10-3; j_call: TRBJ1-4
cdr3_aa: CASSPQGATGTEAFF; v_call: TRBV18; j_call: TRBJ1-1
cdr3_aa: CASSGTGGGQPQHF; v_call: TRBV19; j_call: TRBJ1-5
cdr3_aa: CASSVPGQGGAEQFF; v_call: TRBV9; j_call: TRBJ2-1
cdr3_aa: CASSVLANRQETQYF; v_call: TRBV5-1; j_call: TRBJ2-5
cdr3_aa: CASTLQGINEQFF; v_call: TRBV7-9; j_call: TRBJ2-1
cdr3_aa: CASSPTGGFAKNIQYF; v_call: TRBV5-1; j_call: TRBJ2-4
cdr3_aa: CASSLSGNQPQHF; v_call: TRBV28; j_call: TRBJ1-5
cdr3_aa: CASSQLAGAQETQYF; v_call: TRBV14; j_call: TRBJ2-5
cdr3_aa: CASSPRPGQGTDEQYF; v_call: TRBV19; j_call: TRBJ2-7
cdr3_aa: CASSSGQGVTEAFF; v_call: TRBV27; j_call: TRBJ1-1
cdr3_aa: CASSLWILSGQADVAFF; v_call: TRBV28; j_call: TRBJ1-1
cdr3_aa: CASSSAGTSGRSYEQYF; v_call: TRBV28; j_call: TRBJ2-7
cdr3_aa: CAWSLLGGREQFF; v_call: TRBV30; j_call: TRBJ2-1
cdr3_aa: CSVDNRGSDLKPYF; v_call: TRBV29-1; j_call: TRBJ2-5
cdr3_aa: CASSFLAGGGFEQYF; v_call: TRBV6-5; j_call: TRBJ2-7
cdr3_aa: CASSPKGPGGLENTEAFF; v_call: TRBV18; j_call: TRBJ1-1
cdr3_aa: CASSQETGYGYTF; v_call: TRBV4-3; j_call: TRBJ1-2
cdr3_aa: CASSQEGHKAGELFF; v_call: TRBV3-1/TRBV3-2; j_call: TRBJ2-2
cdr3_aa: CASSRTGPDSPLHF; v_call: TRBV19; j_call: TRBJ1-6
cdr3_aa: CASSRRVLSDSGNYGYTF; v_call: TRBV5-5; j_call: TRBJ1-2
cdr3_aa: CSATNLAYLYF; v_call: TRBV20-1; j_call: TRBJ1-3
cdr3_aa: CASSLPGRAPETQYF; v_call: TRBV5-4; j_call: TRBJ2-5
cdr3_aa: CASSPGGGADTQYF; v_call: TRBV6-5; j_call: TRBJ2-3
cdr3_aa: CASSQGSDEKLFF; v_call: TRBV19; j_call: TRBJ1-4
cdr3_aa: CASSYSQRGEQYF; v_call: TRBV6-2/TRBV6-3; j_call: TRBJ2-7
cdr3_aa: CASSLEPQDWTYNEQFF; v_call: TRBV5-1; j_call: TRBJ2-1
cdr3_aa: CASTEGGGRNTGELFF; v_call: TRBV6-1; j_call: TRBJ2-2
cdr3_aa: CSASRGGNTEAFF; v_call: TRBV20-1; j_call: TRBJ1-1
cdr3_aa: CASSYRTSGSTDTQYF; v_call: TRBV6-2/TRBV6-3; j_call: TRBJ2-3
cdr3_aa: CASSKQQGIDGYTF; v_call: TRBV14; j_call: TRBJ1-2
cdr3_aa: CASSQFAGGGTDTQYF; v_call: TRBV3-1/TRBV3-2; j_call: TRBJ2-3